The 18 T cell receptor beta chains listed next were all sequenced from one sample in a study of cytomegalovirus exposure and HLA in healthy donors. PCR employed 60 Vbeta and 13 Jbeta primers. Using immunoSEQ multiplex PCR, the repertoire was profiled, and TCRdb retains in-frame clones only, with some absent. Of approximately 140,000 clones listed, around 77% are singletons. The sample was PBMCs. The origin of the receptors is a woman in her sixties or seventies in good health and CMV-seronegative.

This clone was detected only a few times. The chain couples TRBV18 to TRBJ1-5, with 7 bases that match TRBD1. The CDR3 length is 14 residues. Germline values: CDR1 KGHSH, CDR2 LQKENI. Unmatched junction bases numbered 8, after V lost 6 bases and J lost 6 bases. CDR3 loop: CASSLGQRVQPQHF. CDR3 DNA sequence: TGTGCCAGCTCCCTGGGACAGAGGGTTCAGCCCCAGCATTTT.

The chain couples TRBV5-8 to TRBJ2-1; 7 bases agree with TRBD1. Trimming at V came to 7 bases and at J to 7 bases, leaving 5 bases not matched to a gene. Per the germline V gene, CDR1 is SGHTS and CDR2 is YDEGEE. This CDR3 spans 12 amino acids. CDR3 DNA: TGTGCCAGCCCTGACAGGGTAAATGAGCAGTTCTTC. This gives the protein CASPDRVNEQFF.

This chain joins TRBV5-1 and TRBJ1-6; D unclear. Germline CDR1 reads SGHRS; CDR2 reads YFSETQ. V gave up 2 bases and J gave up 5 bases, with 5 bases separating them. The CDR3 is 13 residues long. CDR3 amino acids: CASSFLDNSPLHF. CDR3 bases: TGCGCCAGCAGCTTCCTAGATAATTCACCCCTCCACTTT.

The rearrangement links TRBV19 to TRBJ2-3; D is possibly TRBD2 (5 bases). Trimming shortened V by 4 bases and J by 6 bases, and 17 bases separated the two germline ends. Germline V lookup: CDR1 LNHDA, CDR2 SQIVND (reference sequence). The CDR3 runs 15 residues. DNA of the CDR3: TGTGCCAGTAGTACCCCGGGGTCGCAAAGGGATACGCAGTATTTT. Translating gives CASSTPGSQRDTQYF.

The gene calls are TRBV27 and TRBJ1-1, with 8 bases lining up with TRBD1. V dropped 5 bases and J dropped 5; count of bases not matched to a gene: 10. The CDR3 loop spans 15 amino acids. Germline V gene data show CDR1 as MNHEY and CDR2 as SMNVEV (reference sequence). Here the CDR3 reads CASSATDRGWTEAFF. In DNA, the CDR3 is TGTGCCAGCAGTGCCACAGACAGGGGATGGACTGAAGCTTTCTTT.

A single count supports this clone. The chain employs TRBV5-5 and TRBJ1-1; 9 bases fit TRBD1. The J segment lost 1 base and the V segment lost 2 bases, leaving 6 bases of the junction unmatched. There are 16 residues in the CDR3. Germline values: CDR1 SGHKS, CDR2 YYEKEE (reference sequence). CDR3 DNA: TGTGCCAGCAGCTTTGAACCGGGACAGGGGAACACTGAAGCTTTCTTT. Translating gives CASSFEPGQGNTEAFF.

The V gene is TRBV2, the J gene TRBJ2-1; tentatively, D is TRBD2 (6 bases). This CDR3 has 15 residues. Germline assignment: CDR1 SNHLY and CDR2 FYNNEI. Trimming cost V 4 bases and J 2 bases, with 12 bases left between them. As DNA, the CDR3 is TGTGCCAGCAGTGTCTTGCGGGGTGCCTACAATGAGCAGTTCTTC. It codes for CASSVLRGAYNEQFF.

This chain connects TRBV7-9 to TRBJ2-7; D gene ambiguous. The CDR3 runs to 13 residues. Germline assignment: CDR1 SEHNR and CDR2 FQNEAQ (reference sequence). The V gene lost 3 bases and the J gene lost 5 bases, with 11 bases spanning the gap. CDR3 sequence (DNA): TGTGCCAGCAGCTTTCTGGCAGGAAACGAGCAGTACTTC. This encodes CASSFLAGNEQYF.

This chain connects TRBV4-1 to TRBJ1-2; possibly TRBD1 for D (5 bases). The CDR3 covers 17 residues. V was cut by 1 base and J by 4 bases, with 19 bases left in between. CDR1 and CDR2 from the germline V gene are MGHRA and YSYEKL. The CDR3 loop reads CASSQGPPRDRPYGYTF. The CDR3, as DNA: TGCGCCAGCAGCCAAGGTCCTCCACGAGACAGACCCTATGGCTACACCTTC.

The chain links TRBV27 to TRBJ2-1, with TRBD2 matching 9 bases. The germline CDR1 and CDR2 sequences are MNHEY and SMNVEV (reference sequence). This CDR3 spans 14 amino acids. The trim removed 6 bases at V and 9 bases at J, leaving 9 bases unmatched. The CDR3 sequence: CASSTWGLASEQFF. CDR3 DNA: TGTGCCAGCAGCACTTGGGGACTAGCCAGTGAGCAGTTCTTC.

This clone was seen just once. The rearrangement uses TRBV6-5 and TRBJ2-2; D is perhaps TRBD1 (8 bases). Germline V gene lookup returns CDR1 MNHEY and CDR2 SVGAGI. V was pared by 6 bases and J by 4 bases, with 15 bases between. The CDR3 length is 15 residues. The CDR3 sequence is CASRTGGAGTGELFF. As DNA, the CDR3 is TGTGCCAGCAGAACAGGGGGGGCGGGCACCGGGGAGCTGTTTTTT.

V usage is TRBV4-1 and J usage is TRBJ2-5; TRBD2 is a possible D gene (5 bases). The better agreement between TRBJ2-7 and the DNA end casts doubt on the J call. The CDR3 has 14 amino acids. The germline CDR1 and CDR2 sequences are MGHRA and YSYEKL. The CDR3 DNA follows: TGCGCCAGCAGCCAAATGTACGGGGTGGCCGAGCAGTACTTC. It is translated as CASSQMYGVAEQYF.

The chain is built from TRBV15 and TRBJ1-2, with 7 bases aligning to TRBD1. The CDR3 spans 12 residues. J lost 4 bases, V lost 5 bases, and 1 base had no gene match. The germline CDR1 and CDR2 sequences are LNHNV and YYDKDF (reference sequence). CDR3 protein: CATSQGVYGYTF. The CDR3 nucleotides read TGTGCCACCAGCCAGGGGGTCTATGGCTACACCTTC.

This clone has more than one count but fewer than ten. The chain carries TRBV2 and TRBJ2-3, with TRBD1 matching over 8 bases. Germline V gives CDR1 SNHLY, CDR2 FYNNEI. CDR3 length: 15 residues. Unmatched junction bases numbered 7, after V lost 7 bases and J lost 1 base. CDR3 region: CASILQGVGTDTQYF. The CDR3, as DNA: TGTGCCAGCATCTTACAGGGGGTAGGCACAGATACGCAGTATTTT.

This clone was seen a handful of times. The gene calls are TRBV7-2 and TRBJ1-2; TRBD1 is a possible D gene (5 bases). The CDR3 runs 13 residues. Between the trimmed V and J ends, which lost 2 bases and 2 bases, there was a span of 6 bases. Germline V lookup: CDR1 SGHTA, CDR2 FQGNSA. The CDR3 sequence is CASSLRGNYGYTF. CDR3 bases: TGTGCCAGCAGCTTAAGGGGCAACTATGGCTACACCTTC.

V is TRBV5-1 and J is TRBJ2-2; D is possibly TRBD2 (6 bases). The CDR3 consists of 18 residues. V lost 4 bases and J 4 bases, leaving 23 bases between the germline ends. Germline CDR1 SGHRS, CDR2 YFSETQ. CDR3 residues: CASSRRVVAETGTGELFF. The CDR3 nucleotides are TGCGCCAGCAGCAGGAGGGTGGTAGCGGAGACGGGCACCGGGGAGCTGTTTTTT.

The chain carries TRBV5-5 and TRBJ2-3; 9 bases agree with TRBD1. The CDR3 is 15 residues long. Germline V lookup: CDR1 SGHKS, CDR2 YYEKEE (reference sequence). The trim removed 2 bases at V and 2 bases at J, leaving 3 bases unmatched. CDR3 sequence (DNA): TGTGCCAGCAGCTTCACAGGGGGCCCCACAGATACGCAGTATTTT. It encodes CASSFTGGPTDTQYF.

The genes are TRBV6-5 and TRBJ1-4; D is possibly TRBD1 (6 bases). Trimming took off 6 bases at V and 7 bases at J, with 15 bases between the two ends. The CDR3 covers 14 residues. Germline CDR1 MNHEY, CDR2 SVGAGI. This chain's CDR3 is CASSSGDKVEKLFF. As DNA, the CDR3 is TGTGCCAGCAGCTCAGGGGATAAGGTTGAAAAACTGTTTTTT.